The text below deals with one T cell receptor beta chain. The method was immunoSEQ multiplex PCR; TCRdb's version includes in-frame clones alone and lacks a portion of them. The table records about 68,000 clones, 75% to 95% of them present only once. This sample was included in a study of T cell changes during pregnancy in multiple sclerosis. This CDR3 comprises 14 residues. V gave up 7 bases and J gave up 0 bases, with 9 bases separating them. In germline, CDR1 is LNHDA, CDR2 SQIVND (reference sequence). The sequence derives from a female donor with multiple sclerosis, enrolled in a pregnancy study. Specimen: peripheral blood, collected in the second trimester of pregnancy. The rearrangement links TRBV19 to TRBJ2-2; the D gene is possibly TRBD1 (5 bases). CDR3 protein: CASKQGSNTGELFF. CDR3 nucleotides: TGTGCCAGTAAGCAGGGTTCGAACACCGGGGAGCTGTTTTTT.